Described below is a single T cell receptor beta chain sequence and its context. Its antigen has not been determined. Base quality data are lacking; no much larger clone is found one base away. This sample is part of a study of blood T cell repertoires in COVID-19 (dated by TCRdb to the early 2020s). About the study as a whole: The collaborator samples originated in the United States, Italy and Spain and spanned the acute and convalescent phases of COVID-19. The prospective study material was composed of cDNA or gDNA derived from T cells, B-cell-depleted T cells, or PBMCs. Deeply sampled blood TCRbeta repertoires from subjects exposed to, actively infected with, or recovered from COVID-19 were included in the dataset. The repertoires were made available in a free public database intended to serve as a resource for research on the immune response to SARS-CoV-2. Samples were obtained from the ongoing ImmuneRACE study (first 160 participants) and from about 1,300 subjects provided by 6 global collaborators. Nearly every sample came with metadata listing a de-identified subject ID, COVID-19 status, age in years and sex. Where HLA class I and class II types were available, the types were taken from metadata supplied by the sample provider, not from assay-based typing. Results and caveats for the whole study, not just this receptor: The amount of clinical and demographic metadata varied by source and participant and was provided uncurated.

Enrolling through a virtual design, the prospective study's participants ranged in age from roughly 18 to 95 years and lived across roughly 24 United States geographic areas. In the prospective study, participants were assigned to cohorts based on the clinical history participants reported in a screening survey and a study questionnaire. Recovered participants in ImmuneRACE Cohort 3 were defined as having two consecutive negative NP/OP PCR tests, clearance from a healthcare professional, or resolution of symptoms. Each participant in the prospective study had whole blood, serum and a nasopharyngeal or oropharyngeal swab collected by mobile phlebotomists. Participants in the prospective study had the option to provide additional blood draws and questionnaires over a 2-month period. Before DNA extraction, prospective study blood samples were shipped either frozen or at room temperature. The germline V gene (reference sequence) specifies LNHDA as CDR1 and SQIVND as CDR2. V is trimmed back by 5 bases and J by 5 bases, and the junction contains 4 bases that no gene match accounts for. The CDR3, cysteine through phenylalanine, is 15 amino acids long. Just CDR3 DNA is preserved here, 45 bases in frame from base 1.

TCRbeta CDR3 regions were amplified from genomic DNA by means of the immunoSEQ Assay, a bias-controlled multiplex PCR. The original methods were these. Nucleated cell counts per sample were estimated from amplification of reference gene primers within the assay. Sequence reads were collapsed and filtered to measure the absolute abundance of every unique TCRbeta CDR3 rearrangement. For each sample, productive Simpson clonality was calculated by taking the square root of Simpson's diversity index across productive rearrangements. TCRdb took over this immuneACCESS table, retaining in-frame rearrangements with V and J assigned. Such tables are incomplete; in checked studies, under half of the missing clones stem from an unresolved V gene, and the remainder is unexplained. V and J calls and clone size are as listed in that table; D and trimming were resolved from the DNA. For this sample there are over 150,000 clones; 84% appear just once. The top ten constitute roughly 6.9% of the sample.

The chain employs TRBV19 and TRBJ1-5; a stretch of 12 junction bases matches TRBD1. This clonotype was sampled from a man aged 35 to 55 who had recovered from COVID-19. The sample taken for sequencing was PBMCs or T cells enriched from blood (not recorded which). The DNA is TGTGCCAGTAGTTGGGGACAGGGGGCACATCAGCCCCAGCATTTT. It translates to CASSWGQGAHQPQHF.